Following are 27 T cell receptor beta chains from one sample sequenced in a study of blood T cell repertoires in COVID-19. Generated by immunoSEQ multiplex PCR, the TCRdb table keeps only in-frame clones and is missing some. The sample consists of about 360,000 clones, 88% of them appearing once. The sequenced sample consisted of PBMCs or T cells enriched from blood (not recorded which). The receptors shown here come from a woman in her 40s with acute COVID-19.

V gene TRBV7-9 combines with J gene TRBJ1-1; the D gene is possibly TRBD1 (5 bases). The V end was cut by 2 bases, the J end by 4 bases, with 11 bases between. The CDR3 is 14 amino acids. Germline V lookup: CDR1 SEHNR, CDR2 FQNEAQ (reference sequence). CDR3 protein: CASSLQGHSTEAFF. Written as DNA, the CDR3 is TGTGCCAGCAGCTTACAGGGCCATAGCACTGAAGCTTTCTTT.

The J gene is TRBJ2-7, the V gene TRBV11-3; 7 bases fit TRBD1. CDR1 SGHNT and CDR2 YENEEA come from the germline V gene. The junction had 12 bases not matched to a gene; V was cut back by 5 bases and J by 5 bases. The CDR3 is made up of 15 amino acids. CDR3 nucleotides: TGTGCCAGCAGCGAGCCCGACAGGGACGGGGACGAGCAGTACTTC. Amino acids: CASSEPDRDGDEQYF.

The chain employs TRBV28 and TRBJ1-2; 9 bases are a match to TRBD1. Germline loops: CDR1 MDHEN, CDR2 SYDVKM. Trimming cost V 4 bases and J 8 bases; bases outside gene matches: 11. CDR3 length equals 15 residues. CDR3 bases: TGTGCCAGCAGTTCAGTATGGACAGGGGAAGGGGGCTACACCTTC. It translates to CASSSVWTGEGGYTF.

The rearrangement uses TRBV25-1 and TRBJ2-2; D gene uncertain. Germline CDR1 MGHDK, CDR2 SYGVNS. This CDR3 comprises 14 residues. V was trimmed by 0 bases and J by 4 bases, leaving 6 bases between them. CDR3 in amino acids: CASSEYFGTGELFF. As DNA, the CDR3 is TGTGCCAGCAGTGAATATTTCGGCACCGGGGAGCTGTTTTTT.

The rearrangement joins TRBV9 to TRBJ1-1; 8 bases agree with TRBD1. This CDR3 contains 15 residues. V lost 3 bases and J lost 8; bases outside the gene matches: 12. The germline V gene encodes CDR1 SGDLS and CDR2 YYNGEE. The CDR3 nucleotides are TGTGCCAGCAGCGAGTGGGCTGGACAGGGTTCGGAAGCTTTCTTT. Translating it yields CASSEWAGQGSEAFF.

Notes on this clone: Other DNA sequences in the same sample also yield this CDR3. This chain joins TRBV12-3 or TRBV12-4 and TRBJ1-2, with D possibly being TRBD1 (5 bases). This CDR3 contains 11 residues. The germline V and J ends were trimmed by 3 bases and 8 bases, with 7 bases remaining between them. CDR3 in amino acids: CASSFRGGYTF. The CDR3 region has the DNA TGTGCCAGCAGTTTTAGGGGCGGCTACACCTTC.

This chain uses TRBV7-8 with TRBJ1-4; D gene unclear. V was pared by 2 bases and J by 0 bases, with 7 bases between. The CDR3 runs 15 residues. The germline V gene encodes CDR1 SGHVS and CDR2 FQNEAQ. CDR3 protein: CASSLQEATNEKLFF. The CDR3 coding sequence is TGTGCCAGCAGCTTACAGGAAGCAACTAATGAAAAACTGTTTTTT.

The chain links TRBV6-5 to TRBJ2-2; no firm D call. CDR1 and CDR2 from the germline V gene are MNHEY and SVGAGI. The CDR3 contains 16 residues. The V end was cut by 0 bases, the J end by 6 bases, with 14 bases between. The CDR3 DNA reads TGTGCCAGCAGTTACTCGGGCTCAGCCTCGTCCGGGGAGCTGTTTTTT. Amino acid sequence: CASSYSGSASSGELFF.

There are a few counts of this clone. This rearrangement joins TRBV19 to TRBJ1-2; no clear D gene. The V gene lost 3 bases and the J gene lost 3 bases, with 11 bases spanning the gap. The CDR3 is made up of 14 amino acids. Germline assignment: CDR1 LNHDA and CDR2 SQIVND (reference sequence). CDR3 region: CASSIGHLDYGYTF. CDR3 sequence (DNA): TGTGCCAGTAGTATTGGTCACCTAGACTATGGCTACACCTTC.

The J gene is TRBJ2-7, the V gene TRBV7-2, with D hard to call. From germline, CDR1 is SGHTA and CDR2 FQGNSA. V was pared by 2 bases and J by 3 bases, with 8 bases between. This CDR3 spans 13 amino acids. DNA of the CDR3: TGTGCCAGCAGCTTATTGGTGAGCTACGAGCAGTACTTC. It translates to CASSLLVSYEQYF.

The chain is built from TRBV5-1 and TRBJ2-5; the match to TRBD1 covers 8 bases. Germline CDR1 and CDR2: SGHRS and YFSETQ. V shed 3 bases and J 1 base; nucleotides not matched to a gene: 2. The CDR3 contains 14 residues. The CDR3: CASSSGTGQETQYF. The CDR3 DNA reads as TGCGCCAGCAGCTCCGGGACAGGCCAAGAGACCCAGTACTTC.

To note about this clone: Other nucleotide sequences in the sample specify the same CDR3. The chain's CDR3 is CSVDRGNYGYTF. CDR3 in DNA: TGCAGCGTTGATAGGGGTAACTATGGCTACACCTTC. The gene calls are TRBV29-1 and TRBJ1-2; perhaps TRBD1 as D (5 bases). V lost 3 bases and J lost 1, with 6 bases in between. Germline assignment: CDR1 SQVTM and CDR2 ANQGSEA. CDR3 size: 12 residues.

The gene calls are TRBV10-3 and TRBJ2-1; 14 bases agree with TRBD2. Losses at the gene ends were 10 bases for V and 5 bases for J; bases not matched to a gene: 16. Germline V gene sequence: CDR1 ENHRY, CDR2 SYGVKD. The CDR3 runs 18 residues. Here the CDR3 reads CATGEGTSGGPLNNEQFF. In nucleotides, the CDR3 is TGTGCCACCGGGGAAGGGACTAGCGGGGGCCCACTGAACAATGAGCAGTTCTTC.

The chain has TRBV5-1 and TRBJ2-7; no definite D call. The CDR3 sequence is 15 residues long. V gave up 4 bases and J gave up 6 bases, with 20 bases separating them. Per germline, CDR1 SGHRS and CDR2 YFSETQ. The CDR3 DNA reads as TGCGCCAGCAGCCCGGCCCGGGTCCCGTCGGGCGAGCAGTACTTC. Its translation is CASSPARVPSGEQYF. The full variable domain, its missing parts supplied by reference TRBV5-1 and TRBJ2-7, is KAGVTQTPRYLIKTRGQQVTLSCSPISGHRSVSWYQQTPGQGLQFLFEYFSETQRNKGNFPGRFSGRQFSNSRSEMNVSTLELGDSALYLCASSPARVPSGEQYFGPGTRLTVT.

This chain joins TRBV5-1 and TRBJ1-1; TRBD1 agrees at 7 bases. CDR1 and CDR2 (germline): SGHRS, YFSETQ. CDR3 length: 14 residues. J was trimmed by 4 bases and V by 4 bases; bases with no gene match: 7. CDR3 sequence (DNA): TGCGCCAGCAGCCGAGACAGGGTCCCCACTGAAGCTTTCTTT. Protein product: CASSRDRVPTEAFF.

This sequence joins TRBV12-3 or TRBV12-4 and TRBJ1-5; TRBD1 is a possible D gene (5 bases). The CDR3 runs to 13 residues. Deletions cut 5 bases from V and 4 bases from J, with 9 bases between. The CDR3: CASSAGPNQPQHF. The CDR3 DNA is TGTGCCAGCAGTGCGGGACCGAATCAGCCCCAGCATTTT.

The gene calls are TRBV3-1 (or the pseudogene TRBV3-2) and TRBJ2-1, with TRBD2 identical over 8 bases. The V and J ends lost 4 bases and 2 bases, in that order; junction bases with no gene match: 4. The CDR3 covers 15 residues. CDR1 is LGHDT and CDR2 is YNNKEL in the germline V gene (reference sequence). The CDR3 DNA is TGTGCCAGCAGCCGCGGGCGGGGGGCCTACAATGAGCAGTTCTTC. It specifies CASSRGRGAYNEQFF.

The V gene is TRBV15, the J gene TRBJ1-3; 8 nucleotides match TRBD1. The V gene's germline CDR1 is LNHNV and CDR2 YYDKDF (reference sequence). After removal of 1 base from V and 2 bases from J, the junction contained 4 bases not matched to a gene. The CDR3 length is 16 residues. Here the CDR3 DNA reads TGTGCCACCAGCAGAGGTCAGGGGGCGACTGGAAACACCATATATTTT. It translates to CATSRGQGATGNTIYF.

This clone has only a few counts. This sample includes further DNA sequences coding for the same CDR3. The rearrangement uses TRBV3-1 (or the pseudogene TRBV3-2) and TRBJ2-7; D not resolved. The germline CDR1 and CDR2 sequences are LGHDT and YNNKEL (reference sequence). The CDR3 runs 12 residues. V was pared by 0 bases and J by 4 bases, with 4 bases between. The CDR3 loop is CASSQDTYEQYF. For the CDR3, the DNA is TGTGCCAGCAGCCAAGATACTTACGAGCAGTACTTC.

The chain uses TRBV30 and TRBJ1-5; TRBD1 agrees at 9 bases. V lost 3 bases and J lost 4; bases outside the gene matches: 7. CDR3 length: 15 residues. CDR1 and CDR2 from the germline V gene are GTSNPN and SVGIG (reference sequence). DNA for the CDR3: TGTGCCTGGAGAGCAACCGGGACAGGGAATCAGCCCCAGCATTTT. This codes for CAWRATGTGNQPQHF.

V usage is TRBV5-5 and J usage is TRBJ1-1; tentative D call: TRBD1 (5 bases). The V end was cut by 3 bases, the J end by 0 bases, with 9 bases between. Looked up from germline, CDR1 is SGHKS and CDR2 is YYEKEE (reference sequence). This CDR3 contains 14 residues. CDR3 nucleotides: TGTGCCAGCAGCTGGGGGGACGTGAACACTGAAGCTTTCTTT. Its translation is CASSWGDVNTEAFF. The whole variable domain, filled in from reference TRBV5-5 and TRBJ1-1, reads DAGVTQSPTHLIKTRGQQVTLRCSPISGHKSVSWYQQVLGQGPQFIFQYYEKEERGRGNFPDRFSARQFPNYSSELNVNALLLGDSALYLCASSWGDVNTEAFFGQGTRLTVV.

The V and J genes are TRBV7-9 and TRBJ2-1, with D maybe TRBD2 (6 bases). The V and J ends lost 5 bases and 6 bases respectively, with 11 bases between them. The CDR3 is 13 residues long. Germline V gene lookup returns CDR1 SEHNR and CDR2 FQNEAQ (reference sequence). CDR3 sequence: CASSNRDFNEQFF. The CDR3 DNA reads as TGTGCCAGCAGCAACCGGGACTTCAATGAGCAGTTCTTC.

V gene TRBV4-1 combines with J gene TRBJ1-2; 9 positions agree with TRBD1. The CDR3 spans 18 residues. Germline V gives CDR1 MGHRA, CDR2 YSYEKL. J gave up 3 bases and V 1 base, and 12 bases lay outside the gene matches. CDR3 in amino acids: CASSQALRDREGDYGYTF. Here the CDR3 DNA reads TGCGCCAGCAGCCAAGCCCTCCGGGACAGGGAGGGTGACTATGGCTACACCTTC.

The chain joins TRBV7-9 to TRBJ1-3; 7 bases are shared with TRBD1. Trimming at V came to 2 bases and at J to 3 bases, leaving 4 bases not matched to a gene. This CDR3 spans 15 amino acids. Germline V lookup: CDR1 SEHNR, CDR2 FQNEAQ (reference sequence). The CDR3 reads CASSLMRGLGNTIYF. The CDR3 DNA reads as TGTGCCAGCAGCTTAATGAGGGGGCTTGGAAACACCATATATTTT.

The CDR3 here is CASSLGFFRGPTEAFF. The CDR3 DNA follows: TGTGCCAGCAGCTTAGGGTTTTTTAGGGGGCCCACTGAAGCTTTCTTT. This chain links TRBV11-2 with TRBJ1-1; 7 bases fit TRBD1. The CDR3 contains 16 residues. The germline V gene encodes CDR1 SGHAT and CDR2 FQNNGV. V dropped 1 base and J dropped 4; count of bases not matched to a gene: 9.

The genes are TRBV19 and TRBJ1-2; 9 bases line up with TRBD1. This CDR3 is 16 amino acids long. The V gene's germline CDR1 is LNHDA and CDR2 SQIVND (reference sequence). Trimming cost V 0 bases and J 6 bases; bases outside gene matches: 8. CDR3 loop: CASSIDFGTGYHGYTF. In DNA, the CDR3 is TGTGCCAGTAGTATAGATTTTGGGACAGGGTATCATGGCTACACCTTC.

The chain links TRBV3-1 (or the pseudogene TRBV3-2) to TRBJ2-1; maybe TRBD1 (6 bases). V lost 1 base and J 0 bases, leaving 10 bases between the germline ends. This CDR3 is built from 16 residues. The V gene's germline CDR1 is LGHDT and CDR2 YNNKEL (reference sequence). CDR3 nucleotide sequence: TGTGCCAGCAGCCAAGGCGACAGGAGCTCCTACAATGAGCAGTTCTTC. It yields the protein CASSQGDRSSYNEQFF.